The clone carrying this T cell receptor beta chain was seen more than once but under ten times. What it binds is not known. Via MiXCR, TCRdb re-called the RT-PCR reads, giving one row per CDR3 protein. This sample carries some 520,000 distinct CDR3 sequences, 16% of them seen once, and the ten largest clones take 3%. The data belong to a study of response to subunit inactivated influenza vaccine. Study results and caveats: It was suggested by the authors that few new T cells are recruited by each seasonal influenza vaccination.

V shed 6 bases, J shed 2 bases, and the junction held 8 bases outside the gene matches. This CDR3 contains 15 residues. CDR1 is ENHRY and CDR2 is SYGVKD in the germline V gene. The V gene is TRBV10-3, the J gene TRBJ2-7; the match to TRBD1 covers 9 bases. Sequencing used CD4+ T cells sorted from PBMCs, obtained around 25 months after vaccination. The sequence was obtained from a man aged 45 to 75 who received an inactivated influenza vaccine. The CDR3 protein is CAISHGRDRAYEQYF. CDR3 coding DNA: TGTGCCATCAGCCACGGCCGGGACAGGGCCTACGAGCAGTACTTC.